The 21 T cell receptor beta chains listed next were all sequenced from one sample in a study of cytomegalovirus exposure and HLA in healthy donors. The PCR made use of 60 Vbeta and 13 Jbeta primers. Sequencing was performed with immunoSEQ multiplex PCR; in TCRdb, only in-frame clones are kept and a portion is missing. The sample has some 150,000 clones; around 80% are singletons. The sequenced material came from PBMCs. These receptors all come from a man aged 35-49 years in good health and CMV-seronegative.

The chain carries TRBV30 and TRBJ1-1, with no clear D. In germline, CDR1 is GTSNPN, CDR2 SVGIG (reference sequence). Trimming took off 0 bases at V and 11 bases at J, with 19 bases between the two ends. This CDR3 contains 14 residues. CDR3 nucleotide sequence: TGTGCCTGGAGTGTCCCACCTTCGGGGAGAATCGCTTTCTTT. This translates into CAWSVPPSGRIAFF.

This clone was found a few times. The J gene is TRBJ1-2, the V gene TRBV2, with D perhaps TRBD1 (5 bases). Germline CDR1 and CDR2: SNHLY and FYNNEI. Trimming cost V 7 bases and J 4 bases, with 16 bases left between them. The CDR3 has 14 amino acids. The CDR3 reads CASTLGGTGYGYTF. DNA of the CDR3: TGTGCCAGCACCCTGGGGGGGACGGGCTATGGCTACACCTTC.

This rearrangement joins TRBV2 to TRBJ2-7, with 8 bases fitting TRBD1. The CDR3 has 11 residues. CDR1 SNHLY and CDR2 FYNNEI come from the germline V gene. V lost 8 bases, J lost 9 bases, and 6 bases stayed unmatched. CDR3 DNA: TGTGCCAGCGGCGACAGGGGAAGGCAGTACTTC. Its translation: CASGDRGRQYF.

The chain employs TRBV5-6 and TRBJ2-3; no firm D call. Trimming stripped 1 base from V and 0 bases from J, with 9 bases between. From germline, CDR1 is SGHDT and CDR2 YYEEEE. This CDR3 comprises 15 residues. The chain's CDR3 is CASSLTVASTDTQYF. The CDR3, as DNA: TGTGCCAGCAGCTTGACTGTTGCTAGCACAGATACGCAGTATTTT.

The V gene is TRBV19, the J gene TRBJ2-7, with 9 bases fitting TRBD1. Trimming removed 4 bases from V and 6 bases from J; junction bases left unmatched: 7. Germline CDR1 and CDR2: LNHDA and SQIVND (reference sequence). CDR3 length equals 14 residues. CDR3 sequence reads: CASSSLTGGGEQYF. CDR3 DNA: TGTGCCAGTAGTAGCTTAACAGGGGGCGGCGAGCAGTACTTC.

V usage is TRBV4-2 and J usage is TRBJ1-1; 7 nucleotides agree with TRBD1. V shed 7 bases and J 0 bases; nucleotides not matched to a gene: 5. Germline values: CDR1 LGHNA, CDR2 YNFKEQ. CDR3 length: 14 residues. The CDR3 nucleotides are TGTGCCAGCACCCGGGACAGATTGAACACTGAAGCTTTCTTT. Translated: CASTRDRLNTEAFF.

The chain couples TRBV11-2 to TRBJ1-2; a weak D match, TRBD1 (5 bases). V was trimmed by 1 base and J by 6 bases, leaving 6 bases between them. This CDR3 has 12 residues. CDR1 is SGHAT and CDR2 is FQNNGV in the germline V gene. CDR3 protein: CASSLGQNGYTF. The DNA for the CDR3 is TGTGCCAGCAGCTTAGGACAGAATGGCTACACCTTC.

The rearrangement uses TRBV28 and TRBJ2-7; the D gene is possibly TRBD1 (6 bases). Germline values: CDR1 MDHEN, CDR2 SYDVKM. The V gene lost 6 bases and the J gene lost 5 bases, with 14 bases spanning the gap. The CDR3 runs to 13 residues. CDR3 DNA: TGTGCCAGCAGCCTCTTAGGACAGAACGAGCAGTACTTC. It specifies CASSLLGQNEQYF.

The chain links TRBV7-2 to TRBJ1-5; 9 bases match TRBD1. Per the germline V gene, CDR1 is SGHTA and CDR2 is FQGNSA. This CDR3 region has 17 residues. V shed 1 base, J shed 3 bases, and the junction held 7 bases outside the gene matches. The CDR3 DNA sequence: TGTGCCAGCAGCTTAGTTGGTCGGACAGGGGTCAATCAGCCCCAGCATTTT. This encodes CASSLVGRTGVNQPQHF.

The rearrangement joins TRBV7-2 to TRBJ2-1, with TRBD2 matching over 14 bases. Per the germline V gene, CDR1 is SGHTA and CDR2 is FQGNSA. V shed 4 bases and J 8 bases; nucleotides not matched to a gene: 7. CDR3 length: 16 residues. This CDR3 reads CASSSRTSGGRYEQFF. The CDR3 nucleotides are TGTGCCAGCAGCTCTAGGACTAGCGGGGGGAGGTATGAGCAGTTCTTC. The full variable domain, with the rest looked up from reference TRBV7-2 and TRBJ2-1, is GAGVSQSPSNKVTEKGKDVELRCDPISGHTALYWYRQSLGQGLEFLIYFQGNSAPDKSGLPSDRFSAERTGGSVSTLTIQRTQQEDSAVYLCASSSRTSGGRYEQFFGPGTRLTVL.

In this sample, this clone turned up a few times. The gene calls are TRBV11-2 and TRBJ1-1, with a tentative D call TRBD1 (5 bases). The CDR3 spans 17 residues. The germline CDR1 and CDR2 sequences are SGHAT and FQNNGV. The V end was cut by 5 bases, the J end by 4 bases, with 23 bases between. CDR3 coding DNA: TGTGCCAGCAGCGCGGGAGTGGGGGGGATGTCAGTCACTGAAGCTTTCTTT. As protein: CASSAGVGGMSVTEAFF.

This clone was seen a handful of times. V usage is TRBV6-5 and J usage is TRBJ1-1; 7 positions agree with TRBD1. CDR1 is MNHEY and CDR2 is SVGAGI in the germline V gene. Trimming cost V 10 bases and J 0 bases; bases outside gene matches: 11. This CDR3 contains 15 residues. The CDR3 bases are TGTGCCACCCTTAGACAGGGCAGAGTGAACACTGAAGCTTTCTTT. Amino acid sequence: CATLRQGRVNTEAFF.

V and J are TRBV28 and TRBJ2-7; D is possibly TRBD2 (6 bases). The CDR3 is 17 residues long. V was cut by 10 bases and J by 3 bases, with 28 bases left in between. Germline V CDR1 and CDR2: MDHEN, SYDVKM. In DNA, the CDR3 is TGTGCCATCTCTTTCGGCCCTCGGGGGACCATCTTCTACGAGCAGTACTTC. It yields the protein CAISFGPRGTIFYEQYF. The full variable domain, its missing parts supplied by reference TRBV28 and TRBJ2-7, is DVKVTQSSRYLVKRTGEKVFLECVQDMDHENMFWYRQDPGLGLRLIYFSYDVKMKEKGDIPEGYSVSREKKERFSLILESASTNQTSMYLCAISFGPRGTIFYEQYFGPGTRLTVT.

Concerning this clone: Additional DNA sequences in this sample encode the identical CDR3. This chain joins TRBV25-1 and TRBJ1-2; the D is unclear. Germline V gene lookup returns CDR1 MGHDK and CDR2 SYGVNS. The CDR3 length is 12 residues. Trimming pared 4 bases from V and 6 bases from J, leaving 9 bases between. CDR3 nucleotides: TGTGCCAGCAGTGGGGGAGTCAATGGCTACACCTTC. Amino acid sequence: CASSGGVNGYTF.

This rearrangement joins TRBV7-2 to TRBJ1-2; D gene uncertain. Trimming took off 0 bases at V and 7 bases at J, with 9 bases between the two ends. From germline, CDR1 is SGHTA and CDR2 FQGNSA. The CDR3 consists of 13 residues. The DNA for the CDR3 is TGTGCCAGCAGCTTAGCATCAGGCTTTGGCTACACCTTC. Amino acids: CASSLASGFGYTF.

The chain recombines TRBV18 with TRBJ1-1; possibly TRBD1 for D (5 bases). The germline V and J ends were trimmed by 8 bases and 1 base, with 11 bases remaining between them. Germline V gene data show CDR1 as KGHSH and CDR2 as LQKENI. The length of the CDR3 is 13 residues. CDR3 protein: CASRGGSNTEAFF. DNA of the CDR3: TGTGCCAGCCGGGGGGGATCGAACACTGAAGCTTTCTTT.

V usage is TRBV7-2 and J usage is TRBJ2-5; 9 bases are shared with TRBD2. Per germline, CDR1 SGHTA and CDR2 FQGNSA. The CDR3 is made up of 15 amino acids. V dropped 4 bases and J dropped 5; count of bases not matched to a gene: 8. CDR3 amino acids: CASSYSGGSMETQYF. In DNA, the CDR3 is TGTGCCAGCAGCTACAGCGGGGGGAGTATGGAGACCCAGTACTTC.

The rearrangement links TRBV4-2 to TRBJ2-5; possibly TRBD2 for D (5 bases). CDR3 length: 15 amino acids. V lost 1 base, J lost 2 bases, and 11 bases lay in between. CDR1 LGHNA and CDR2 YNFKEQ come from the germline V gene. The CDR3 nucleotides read TGTGCCAGCAGCCAAGTAGGAAGCGGTCAAGAGACCCAGTACTTC. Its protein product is CASSQVGSGQETQYF.

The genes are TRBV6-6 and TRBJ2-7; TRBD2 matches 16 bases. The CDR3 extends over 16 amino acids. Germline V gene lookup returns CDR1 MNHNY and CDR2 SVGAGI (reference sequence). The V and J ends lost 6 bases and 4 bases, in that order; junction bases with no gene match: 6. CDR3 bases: TGTGCCAGCAGGGGGACTAGCGGGGGGGGCTATTACGAGCAGTACTTC. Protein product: CASRGTSGGGYYEQYF.

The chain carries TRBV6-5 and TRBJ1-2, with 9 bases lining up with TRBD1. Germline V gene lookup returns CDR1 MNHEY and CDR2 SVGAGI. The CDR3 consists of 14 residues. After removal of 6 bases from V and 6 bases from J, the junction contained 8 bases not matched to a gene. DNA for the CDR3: TGTGCCAGCAGGGCCACAGGGGGCAGCGATGGCTACACCTTC. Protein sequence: CASRATGGSDGYTF.

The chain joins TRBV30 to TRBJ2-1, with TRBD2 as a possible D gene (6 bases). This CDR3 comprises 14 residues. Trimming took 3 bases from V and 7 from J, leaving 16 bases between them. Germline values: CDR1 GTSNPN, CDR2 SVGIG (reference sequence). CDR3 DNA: TGTGCCTGGAGGACCCCCGGGACTTCGAATGAGCAGTTCTTC. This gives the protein CAWRTPGTSNEQFF. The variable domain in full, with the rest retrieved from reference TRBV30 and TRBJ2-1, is SQTIHQWPATLVQPVGSPLSLECTVEGTSNPNLYWYRQAAGRGLQLLFYSVGIGQISSEVPQNLSASRPQDRQFILSSKKLLLSDSGFYLCAWRTPGTSNEQFFGPGTRLTVL.